The clone carrying this T cell receptor (beta chain) showed up just a few times. Its matching antigen is unknown. Donors were healthy Caucasian individuals from Russia aged roughly 6 to 95. This sample stems from a study of blood T cells in healthy people across ages. Study-wide results and limits: Whereas aged donors had fewer naive CD4+ cells, long-lived donors had more of them and higher diversity.

A sample-barcoded 5' primer and a J-beta primer mix were used in a second PCR of roughly 7 to 11 cycles. TCRdb reanalysed the 5' RACE reads using MiXCR and keeps one entry per CDR3 protein. The data show about 1.7 million distinct CDR3 sequences, about 30% seen once. The germline V gene has CDR1 SGDLS and CDR2 YYNGEE. Trimming took off 0 bases at V and 6 bases at J, with 10 bases between the two ends. The CDR3 consists of 14 residues. The sequencing sample was made of blood. This rearrangement joins TRBV9 to TRBJ1-5; D gene unclear. This clonotype was obtained from a woman aged 25 to 39 in good health. For the CDR3, the DNA is TGTGCCAGCAGCGTAGTAGCCGAGGGTCAGCCCCAGCATTTT. It encodes CASSVVAEGQPQHF.